This TCR beta chain was captured in a study of blood T cells in healthy people across ages. Regarding the study as a whole: Diversity was higher, and naive CD4+ cells more numerous, in long-lived donors than in aged donors.

Through a sample-barcoded 5' primer and a J-beta primer mix, a second PCR was run for 7 to 11 cycles. TCRdb called the 5' RACE reads again in MiXCR, with one record for every CDR3 protein. The sample carries around 320,000 distinct CDR3 sequences, around 27% recorded once. The amount of total RNA extracted per sample was at least 5 micrograms. V was trimmed by 4 bases and J by 0 bases, leaving 11 bases between them. This CDR3 spans 15 amino acids. CDR1 SGHRS and CDR2 YFSETQ come from the germline V gene. Of note for this clonotype: The antigen is not known.

Sample: blood. This chain connects TRBV5-1 to TRBJ2-1; no definite D call. The receptor was isolated from a woman aged 70-85 years in good health. CDR3 sequence reads: CASSPTPLSYNEQFF. The CDR3 DNA reads TGCGCCAGCAGCCCGACACCCCTCTCCTACAATGAGCAGTTCTTC.